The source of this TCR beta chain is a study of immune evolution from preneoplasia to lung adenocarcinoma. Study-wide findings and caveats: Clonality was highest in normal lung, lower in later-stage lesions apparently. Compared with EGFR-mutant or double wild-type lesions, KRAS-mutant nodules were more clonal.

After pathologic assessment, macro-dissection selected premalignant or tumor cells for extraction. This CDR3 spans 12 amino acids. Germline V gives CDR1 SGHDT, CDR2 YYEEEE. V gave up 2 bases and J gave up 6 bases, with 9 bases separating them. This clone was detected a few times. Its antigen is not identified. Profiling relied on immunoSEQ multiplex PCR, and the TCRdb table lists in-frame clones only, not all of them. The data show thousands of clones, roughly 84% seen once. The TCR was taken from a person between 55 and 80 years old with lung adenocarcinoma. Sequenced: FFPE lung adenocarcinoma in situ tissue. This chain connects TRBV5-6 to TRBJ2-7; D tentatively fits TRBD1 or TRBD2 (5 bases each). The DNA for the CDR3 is TGTGCCAGCAGCTTCCAGGGAGTCGAGCAGTACTTC. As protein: CASSFQGVEQYF.